The rows below give T cell receptor beta chains drawn from one sample of a study of blood T cell repertoires in COVID-19. Produced via immunoSEQ multiplex PCR; TCRdb's table is partial and in-frame only. The sample records approximately 230,000 clones, 85% to 90% being singletons. Sequencing was done on a sample of PBMCs or T cells enriched from blood (not recorded which). Every receptor here comes from a man aged 40-50 years who had recovered from COVID-19. Each CDR3 is given with its conserved first and last residue. D genes are given only for firm matches.

>-|TRBV7-8
CASSLEVGRGSYNEQFF
>-|TRBV9
CASSVESGWDTEAFF
>TRBD1|TRBV7-9
CASSLAGRDRGLYSPLHF
>-|TRBV7-2
CASSLLPQGLYGYTF
>-|TRBV6-5
CASSNQGLGGYTF
>-|TRBV7-2
CASRAQAAGEQYF
>-|TRBV4-1
CASSQVGGMGSNQPQHF
>-|TRBV5-1
CASRSTSSRDTQYF
>TRBD2|TRBV9
CASSVGMGGSGAEQFF
>TRBD1|TRBV4-1
CASSQPDRAQEQYF
>TRBD1|TRBV2
CASRGTGAGYTF
>-|TRBV2
CASSVGREGYQPQHF
>-|TRBV14
CASSVGEPNYGYTF
>TRBD1|TRBV7-9
CASSPTGFRLSYEQYF
>TRBD1|TRBV11-2
CASRDRGYNEQFF
>TRBD2|TRBV27
CASSMTSGWDTQYF
>-|TRBV30
CAWSIPPSGNTIYF
>TRBD2|TRBV7-2
CASSLDGGASKNIQYF
>TRBD1|TRBV27
CASSHTGGREKLFF
>-|TRBV5-5
CASSFNSGGALPNQPQHF
>-|TRBV7-9
CASSPRGTGNTEAFF
>-|TRBV10-3
CAIKRGENTEAFF
>-|TRBV18
CASSPDSKNEKLFF
>-|TRBV19
CASSIGVVQSYTF
>-|TRBV1
CTSSQIAGQGFYEQYF
>TRBD2|TRBV7-3
CASSSSGDSETQYF
>-|TRBV18
CASSRGGDSPLHF
>-|TRBV7-2
CASSPTEGWSYTF
>-|TRBV2
CASRRDEGANEKLFF
>TRBD2|TRBV28
CASSSPGTSGAYNEQFF
>-|TRBV5-1
CASRREAGEGYTF
>TRBD1|TRBV4-2
CASSRLQQGEETQYF
>TRBD1|TRBV12-5
CASGLVLSRTGHGSEAFF
>-|TRBV27
CASRLGVGVGNQPQHF
>-|TRBV24-1
CATSDHNGGNQPQHF
>TRBD2|TRBV19
CASSKAGTSGSYEQYF
>TRBD1|TRBV28
CASSQPGQGHYGYTF
>TRBD2|TRBV7-2
CASSVLILAGDNEQFF
>TRBD1|TRBV6-5
CASRRTGVGNQPQHF
>-|TRBV3-1/TRBV3-2
CASSQEGAQPQHF
>-|TRBV3-1/TRBV3-2
CASSQQGLAQPQHF
>TRBD1|TRBV19
CASTFLTGGSDTQYF